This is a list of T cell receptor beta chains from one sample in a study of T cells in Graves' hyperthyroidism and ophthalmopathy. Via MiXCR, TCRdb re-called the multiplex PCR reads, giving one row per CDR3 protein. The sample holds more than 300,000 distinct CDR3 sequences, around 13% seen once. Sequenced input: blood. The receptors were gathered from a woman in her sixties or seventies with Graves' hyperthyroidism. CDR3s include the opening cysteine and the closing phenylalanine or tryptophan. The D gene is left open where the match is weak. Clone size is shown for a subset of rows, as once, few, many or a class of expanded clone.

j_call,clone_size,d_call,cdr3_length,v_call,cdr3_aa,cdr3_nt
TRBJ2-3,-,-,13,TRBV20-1,CSAKAGSTDTQYF,TGCAGTGCTAAGGCGGGTTCCACAGATACGCAGTATTTT
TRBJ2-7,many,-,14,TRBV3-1,CASSQFGSSYEQYF,TGTGCCAGCAGCCAATTCGGTAGCTCCTACGAGCAGTACTTC
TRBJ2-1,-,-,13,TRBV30,CAWQGGTENEQFF,TGTGCCTGGCAAGGAGGAACCGAGAATGAGCAGTTCTTC
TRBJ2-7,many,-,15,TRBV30,CAWSISWGTGYEQYF,TGTGCCTGGAGTATAAGTTGGGGGACTGGCTACGAGCAGTACTTC
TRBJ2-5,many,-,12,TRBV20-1,CSAVGRGETQYF,TGCAGTGCTGTTGGTAGGGGGGAGACCCAGTACTTC
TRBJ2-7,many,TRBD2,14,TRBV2,CASSDRLAIWEQYF,TGTGCCAGCAGTGACCGACTAGCAATATGGGAGCAGTACTTC
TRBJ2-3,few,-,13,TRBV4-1,CASSHPRRGTQYF,TGCGCCAGCAGCCACCCCCGTCGGGGCACGCAGTATTTT
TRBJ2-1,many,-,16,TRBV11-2,CASSPLGGRGYNEQFF,TGTGCCAGCAGCCCCCTGGGGGGGCGGGGGTACAATGAGCAGTTCTTC
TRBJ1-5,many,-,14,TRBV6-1,CASSRTVGYQPQHF,TGTGCCAGCAGTCGCACTGTGGGGTATCAGCCCCAGCATTTT
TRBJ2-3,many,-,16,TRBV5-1,CASSLGGARDTDTQYF,TGCGCCAGCAGCTTGGGAGGAGCCAGGGACACAGATACGCAGTATTTT
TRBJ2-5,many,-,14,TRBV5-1,CASSLSLPMETQYF,TGCGCCAGCAGCCTTTCACTCCCTATGGAGACCCAGTACTTC
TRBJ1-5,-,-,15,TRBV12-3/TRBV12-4,CASSSWDGGIQPQHF,TGTGCCAGCAGTTCTTGGGACGGGGGGATTCAGCCCCAGCATTTT
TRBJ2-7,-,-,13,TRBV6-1,CASSLGLTYEQYF,TGTGCCAGCAGCCTCGGACTAACCTACGAGCAGTACTTC
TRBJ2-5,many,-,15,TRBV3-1,CASSQGVGPPETQYF,TGTGCCAGCAGCCAAGGAGTGGGACCCCCGGAGACCCAGTACTTC
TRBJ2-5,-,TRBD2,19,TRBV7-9,CASSLDKGRLAGPQETQYF,TGTGCCAGCAGCTTAGATAAGGGTCGACTAGCGGGACCTCAAGAGACCCAGTACTTC
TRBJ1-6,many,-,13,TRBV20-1,CSALQDPSSPLHF,TGCAGTGCTCTTCAGGACCCAAGCTCACCCCTCCACTTT
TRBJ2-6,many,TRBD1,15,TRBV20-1,CSASGTGAGANVLTF,TGCAGTGCTAGCGGGACAGGGGCCGGGGCCAACGTCCTGACTTTC
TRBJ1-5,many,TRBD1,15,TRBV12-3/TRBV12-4,CASRPGTGGNQPQHF,TGTGCCAGCAGGCCCGGGACAGGGGGCAATCAGCCCCAGCATTTT
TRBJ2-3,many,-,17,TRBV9,CASSEGGAAEPPDTQYF,TGTGCCAGCTCAGAGGGGGGAGCGGCCGAGCCCCCAGATACGCAGTATTTT
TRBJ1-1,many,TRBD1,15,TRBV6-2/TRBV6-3,CASSPGTGGWAEAFF,TGTGCCAGCAGCCCGGGGACAGGGGGATGGGCTGAAGCTTTCTTT
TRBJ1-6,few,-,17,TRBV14,CASSQKQAIRYNSPLHF,TGTGCCAGCAGCCAAAAGCAGGCAATCAGATATAATTCACCCCTCCACTTT
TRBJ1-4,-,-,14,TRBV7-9,CASQTAATNEKLFF,TGTGCCAGCCAGACGGCCGCAACTAATGAAAAACTGTTTTTT
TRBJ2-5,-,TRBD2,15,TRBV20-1,CSARDGLAGKETQYF,TGCAGTGCTAGAGATGGACTAGCGGGAAAAGAGACCCAGTACTTC
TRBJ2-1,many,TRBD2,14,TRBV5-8,CASSGLAGGNEQFF,TGTGCCAGCAGCGGACTAGCGGGAGGCAATGAGCAGTTCTTC
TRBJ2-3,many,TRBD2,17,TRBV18,CASSPPRLAGITDTQYF,TGTGCCAGCTCACCACCGCGACTAGCGGGAATCACAGATACGCAGTATTTT
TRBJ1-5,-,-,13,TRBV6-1,CASSVDRSKPQHF,TGTGCCAGCAGTGTTGACAGGTCGAAGCCCCAGCATTTT
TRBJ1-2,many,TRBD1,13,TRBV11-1,CASSLDRDHGYTF,TGTGCCAGCAGCCTGGACAGGGACCATGGCTACACCTTC
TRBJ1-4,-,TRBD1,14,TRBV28,CASSWTGANEKLFF,TGTGCCAGCAGTTGGACAGGGGCTAATGAAAAACTGTTTTTT
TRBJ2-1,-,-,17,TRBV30,CAWSVGVGTLFYNEQFF,TGTGCCTGGAGTGTAGGGGTCGGGACCCTATTCTACAATGAGCAGTTCTTC
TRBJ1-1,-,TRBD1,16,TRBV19,CASSTDRRYMNTEAFF,TGTGCCAGTAGTACGGACAGGAGATACATGAACACTGAAGCTTTCTTT
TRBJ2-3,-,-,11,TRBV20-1,CSAAISDTQYF,TGCAGTGCTGCTATTTCAGATACGCAGTATTTT
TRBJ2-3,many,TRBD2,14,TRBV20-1,CSARALAGPDTQYF,TGCAGTGCTCGCGCCCTAGCGGGCCCAGATACGCAGTATTTT
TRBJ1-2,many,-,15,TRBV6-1,CASSSLTGANYGYTF,TGTGCCAGCAGTTCCCTGACCGGGGCGAACTATGGCTACACCTTC
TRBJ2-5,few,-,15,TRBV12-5,CASALRQSVVETQYF,TGTGCTAGTGCCTTGAGGCAGTCCGTCGTGGAGACCCAGTACTTC
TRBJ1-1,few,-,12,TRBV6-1,CASSEVSNQAFF,TGTGCCAGCAGTGAAGTTAGTAATCAAGCTTTCTTT
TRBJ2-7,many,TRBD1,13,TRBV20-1,CSVGQGRPGEQYF,TGCAGTGTGGGACAGGGACGTCCTGGCGAGCAGTACTTC
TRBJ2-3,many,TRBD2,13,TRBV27,CASRTSGRDTQYF,TGTGCCAGTCGGACTAGCGGGAGGGATACGCAGTATTTT
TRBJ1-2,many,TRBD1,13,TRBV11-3,CASSRDRGYGYTF,TGTGCCAGCAGCCGGGACAGGGGGTATGGCTACACCTTC
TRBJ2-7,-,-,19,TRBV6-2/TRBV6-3,CASSYSFLSGGGKGNEQYF,TGTGCCAGCAGTTACTCATTCCTTAGCGGAGGAGGAAAGGGGAATGAGCAGTACTTC
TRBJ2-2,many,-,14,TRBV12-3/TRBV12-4,CASRLGRRTGELFF,TGTGCCAGCAGGTTGGGGAGGAGAACCGGGGAGCTGTTTTTT
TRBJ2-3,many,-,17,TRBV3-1,CASSQDPWQTSTDTQYF,TGTGCCAGCAGCCAAGATCCCTGGCAGACTAGCACAGATACGCAGTATTTT
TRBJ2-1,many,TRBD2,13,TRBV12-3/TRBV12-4,CASSFGLAGQQFF,TGTGCCAGCAGTTTTGGACTAGCGGGACAGCAGTTCTTC
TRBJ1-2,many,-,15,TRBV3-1,CASSQLRLGRYGYTF,TGTGCCAGCAGCCAATTGCGATTAGGGAGGTATGGCTACACCTTC
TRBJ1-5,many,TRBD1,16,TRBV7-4,CASSLGDRTWGQPQHF,TGTGCCAGCAGCTTAGGGGACAGGACCTGGGGTCAGCCCCAGCATTTT
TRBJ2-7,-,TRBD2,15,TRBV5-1,CASSSGLQDRYEQYF,TGCGCCAGCAGCTCGGGACTACAAGACCGCTACGAGCAGTACTTC
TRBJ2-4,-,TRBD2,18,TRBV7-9,CASSPGLAGGSAKNIQYF,TGTGCCAGCAGCCCCGGACTAGCGGGAGGCTCAGCCAAAAACATTCAGTACTTC
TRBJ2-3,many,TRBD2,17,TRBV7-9,CASSLLFRGRNTDTQYF,TGTGCCAGCAGCTTGTTGTTTCGCGGGAGGAACACAGATACGCAGTATTTT
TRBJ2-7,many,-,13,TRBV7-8,CASSRLSSYEQYF,TGTGCCAGCAGCCGACTTAGCTCCTACGAGCAGTACTTC
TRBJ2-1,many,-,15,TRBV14,CASSHWGSTYNEQFF,TGTGCCAGCAGCCACTGGGGTAGCACCTACAATGAGCAGTTCTTC
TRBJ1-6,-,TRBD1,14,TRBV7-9,CASSFDRAYSPLHF,TGTGCCAGCAGCTTTGACAGGGCTTATTCACCCCTCCACTTT
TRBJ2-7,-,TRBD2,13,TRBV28,CASSLSGRSEQYF,TGTGCCAGCAGCCTCAGCGGGAGGTCCGAGCAGTACTTC
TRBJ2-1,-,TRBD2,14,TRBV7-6,CASSPPGTSNEQFF,TGTGCCAGCAGCCCCCCCGGGACTAGCAATGAGCAGTTCTTC
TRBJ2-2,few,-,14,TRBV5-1,CASRTLSNTGELFF,TGCGCCAGCAGGACACTTTCGAACACCGGGGAGCTGTTTTTT
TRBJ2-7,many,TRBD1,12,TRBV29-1,CSVPGQGHEQYF,TGCAGCGTTCCGGGACAGGGCCACGAGCAGTACTTC
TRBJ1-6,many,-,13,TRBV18,CASSRSEGSPLHF,TGTGCCAGCTCACGATCAGAGGGGTCACCCCTCCACTTT
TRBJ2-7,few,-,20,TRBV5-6,CASSWGTGEGFSGRAYEQYF,TGTGCCAGCAGCTGGGGGACAGGGGAAGGATTCAGCGGGAGGGCCTACGAGCAGTACTTC
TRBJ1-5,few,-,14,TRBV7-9,CASSSGLSNQPQHF,TGTGCCAGCAGCTCGGGCCTTAGCAATCAGCCCCAGCATTTT